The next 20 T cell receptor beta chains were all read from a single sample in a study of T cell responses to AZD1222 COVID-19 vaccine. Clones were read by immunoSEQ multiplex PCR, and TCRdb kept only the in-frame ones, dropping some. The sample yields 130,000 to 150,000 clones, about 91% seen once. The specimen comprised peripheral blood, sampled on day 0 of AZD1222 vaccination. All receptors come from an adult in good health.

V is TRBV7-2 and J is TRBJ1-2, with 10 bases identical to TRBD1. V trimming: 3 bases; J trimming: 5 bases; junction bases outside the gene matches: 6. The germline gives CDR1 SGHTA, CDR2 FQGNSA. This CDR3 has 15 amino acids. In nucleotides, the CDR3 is TGTGCCAGCAGCTTGACAGGGGGCATAGGGTATGGCTACACCTTC. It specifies CASSLTGGIGYGYTF. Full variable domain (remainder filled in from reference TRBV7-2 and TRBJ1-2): GAGVSQSPSNKVTEKGKDVELRCDPISGHTALYWYRQSLGQGLEFLIYFQGNSAPDKSGLPSDRFSAERTGGSVSTLTIQRTQQEDSAVYLCASSLTGGIGYGYTFGSGTRLTVV.

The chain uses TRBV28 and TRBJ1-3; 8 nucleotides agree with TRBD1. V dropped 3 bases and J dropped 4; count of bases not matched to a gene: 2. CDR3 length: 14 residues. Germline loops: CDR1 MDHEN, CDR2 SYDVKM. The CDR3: CASSFRDRGNTIYF. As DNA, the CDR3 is TGTGCCAGCAGTTTCCGGGACAGGGGAAACACCATATATTTT.

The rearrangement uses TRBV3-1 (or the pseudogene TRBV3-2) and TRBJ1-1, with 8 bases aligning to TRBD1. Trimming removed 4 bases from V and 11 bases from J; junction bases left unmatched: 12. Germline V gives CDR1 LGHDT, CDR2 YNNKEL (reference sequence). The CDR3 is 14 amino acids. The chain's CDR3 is CASSPDQTGAGAFF. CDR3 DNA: TGTGCCAGCAGCCCAGATCAGACAGGGGCCGGGGCTTTCTTT.

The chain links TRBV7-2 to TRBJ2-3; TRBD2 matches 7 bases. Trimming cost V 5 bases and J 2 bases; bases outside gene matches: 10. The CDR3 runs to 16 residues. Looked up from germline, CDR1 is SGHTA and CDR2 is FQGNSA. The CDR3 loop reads CASSLQAGRVTDTQYF. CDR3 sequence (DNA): TGTGCCAGCAGCCTACAAGCGGGGAGAGTCACAGATACGCAGTATTTT.

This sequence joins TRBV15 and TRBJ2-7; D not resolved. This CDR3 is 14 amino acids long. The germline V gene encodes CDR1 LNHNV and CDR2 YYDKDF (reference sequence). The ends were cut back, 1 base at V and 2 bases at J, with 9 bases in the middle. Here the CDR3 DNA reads TGTGCCACCAGCAGAGCAATCCCCCCCTACGAGCAGTACTTC. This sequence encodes CATSRAIPPYEQYF.

This chain's CDR3 is CASSQGTTQREKLFF. The CDR3, as DNA: TGTGCCAGCAGCCAAGGGACGACCCAGAGGGAAAAACTGTTTTTT. J is TRBJ1-4 and V is TRBV3-1 (or the pseudogene TRBV3-2); no firm D call. CDR1 and CDR2 from the germline V gene are LGHDT and YNNKEL (reference sequence). The CDR3 is made up of 15 amino acids. The V gene lost 1 base and the J gene lost 8 bases, with 14 bases spanning the gap.

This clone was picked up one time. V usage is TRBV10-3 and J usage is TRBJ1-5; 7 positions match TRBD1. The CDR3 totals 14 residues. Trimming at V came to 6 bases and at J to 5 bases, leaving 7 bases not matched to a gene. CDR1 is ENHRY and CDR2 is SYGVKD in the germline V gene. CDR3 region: CAISPGQRDQPQHF. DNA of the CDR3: TGTGCCATCAGCCCGGGACAGCGGGATCAGCCCCAGCATTTT.

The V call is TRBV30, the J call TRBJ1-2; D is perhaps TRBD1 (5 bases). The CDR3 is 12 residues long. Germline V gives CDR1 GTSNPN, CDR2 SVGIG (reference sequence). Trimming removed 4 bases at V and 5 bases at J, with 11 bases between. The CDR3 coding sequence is TGTGCCTGGACCCTCGGGGGGTATGGCTACACCTTC. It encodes CAWTLGGYGYTF.

The CDR3 coding sequence is TGTGCCAGCAGCTTAGTGGGGGTTGGACAGGGCAGGGGAAACACCATATATTTT. Amino acids: CASSLVGVGQGRGNTIYF. The gene calls are TRBV7-2 and TRBJ1-3, with 8 bases aligning to TRBD1. CDR3 length: 18 amino acids. Trimming cost V 1 base and J 4 bases; bases outside gene matches: 12. In germline, CDR1 is SGHTA, CDR2 FQGNSA.

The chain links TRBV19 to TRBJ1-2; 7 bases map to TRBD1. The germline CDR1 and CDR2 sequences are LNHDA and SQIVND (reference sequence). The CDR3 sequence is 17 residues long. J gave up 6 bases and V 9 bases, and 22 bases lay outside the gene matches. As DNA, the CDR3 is TGTGCCAGCCACCCCGCGGGCATCAGGGGGACCGACCATGGCTACACCTTC. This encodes CASHPAGIRGTDHGYTF. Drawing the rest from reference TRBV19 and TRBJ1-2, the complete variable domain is DGGITQSPKYLFRKEGQNVTLSCEQNLNHDAMYWYRQDPGQGLRLIYYSQIVNDFQKGDIAEGYSVSREKKESFPLTVTSAQKNPTAFYLCASHPAGIRGTDHGYTFGSGTRLTVV.

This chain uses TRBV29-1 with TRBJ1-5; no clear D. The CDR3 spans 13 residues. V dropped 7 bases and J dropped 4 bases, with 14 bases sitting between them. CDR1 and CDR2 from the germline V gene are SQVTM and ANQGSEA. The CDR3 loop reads CSAQAQINQPQHF. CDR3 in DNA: TGCAGCGCCCAAGCCCAGATTAATCAGCCCCAGCATTTT. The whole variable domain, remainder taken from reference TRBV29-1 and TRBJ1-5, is SAVISQKPSRDICQRGTSLTIQCQVDSQVTMMFWYRQQPGQSLTLIATANQGSEATYESGFVIDKFPISRPNLTFSTLTVSNMSPEDSSIYLCSAQAQINQPQHFGDGTRLSIL.

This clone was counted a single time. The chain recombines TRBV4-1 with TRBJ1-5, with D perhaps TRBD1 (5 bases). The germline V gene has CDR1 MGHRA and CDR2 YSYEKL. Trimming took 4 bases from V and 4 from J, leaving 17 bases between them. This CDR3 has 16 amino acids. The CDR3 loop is CASSRAAGTGNQPQHF. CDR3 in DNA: TGCGCCAGCAGCCGAGCCGCCGGGACGGGGAATCAGCCCCAGCATTTT.

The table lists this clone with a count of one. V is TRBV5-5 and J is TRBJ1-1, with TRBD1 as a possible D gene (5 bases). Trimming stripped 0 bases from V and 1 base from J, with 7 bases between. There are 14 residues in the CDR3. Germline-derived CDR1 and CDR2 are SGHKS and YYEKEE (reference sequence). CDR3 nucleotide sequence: TGTGCCAGCAGCTTGGCCAGGGAGAACACTGAAGCTTTCTTT. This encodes CASSLARENTEAFF.

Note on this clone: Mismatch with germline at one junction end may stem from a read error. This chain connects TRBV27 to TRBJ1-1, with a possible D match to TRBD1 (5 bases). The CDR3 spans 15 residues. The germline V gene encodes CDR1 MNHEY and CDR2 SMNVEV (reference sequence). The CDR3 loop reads CAGSVNGGGGTEAFF. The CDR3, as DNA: TGTGCCGGCAGTGTGAACGGTGGGGGGGGCACTGAAGCTTTCTTT.

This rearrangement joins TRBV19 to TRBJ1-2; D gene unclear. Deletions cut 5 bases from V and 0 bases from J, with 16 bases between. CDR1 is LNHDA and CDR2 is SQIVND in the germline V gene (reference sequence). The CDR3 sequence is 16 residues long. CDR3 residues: CASSLEFGLSNYGYTF. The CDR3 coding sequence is TGTGCCAGTAGTCTCGAGTTTGGCCTATCTAACTATGGCTACACCTTC.

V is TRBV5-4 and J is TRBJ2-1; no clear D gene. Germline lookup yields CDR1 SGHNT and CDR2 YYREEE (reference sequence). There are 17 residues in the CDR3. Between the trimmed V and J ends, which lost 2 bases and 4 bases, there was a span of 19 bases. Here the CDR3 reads CASSFDLSAHPYNEQFF. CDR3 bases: TGTGCCAGCAGCTTTGACCTATCAGCCCATCCTTACAATGAGCAGTTCTTC.

As DNA, the CDR3 is TGCAGCGTTTTCAACACTGAAGCTTTCTTT. It yields the protein CSVFNTEAFF. The V call is TRBV29-1, the J call TRBJ1-1; D is ambiguous. Trimming pared 5 bases from V and 2 bases from J, leaving 3 bases between. CDR1 SQVTM and CDR2 ANQGSEA come from the germline V gene. This CDR3 has 10 amino acids.

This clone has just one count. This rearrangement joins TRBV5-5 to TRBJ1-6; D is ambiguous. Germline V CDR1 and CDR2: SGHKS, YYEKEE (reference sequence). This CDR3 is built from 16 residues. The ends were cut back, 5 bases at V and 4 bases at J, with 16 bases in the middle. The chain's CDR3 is CASRGSATDYNSPLHF. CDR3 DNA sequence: TGTGCCAGCAGGGGGTCGGCCACTGATTATAATTCACCCCTCCACTTT.

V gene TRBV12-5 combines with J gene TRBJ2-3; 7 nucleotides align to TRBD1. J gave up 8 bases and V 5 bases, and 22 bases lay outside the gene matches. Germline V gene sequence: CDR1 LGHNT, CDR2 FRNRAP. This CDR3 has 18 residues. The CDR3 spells CASGPTTGPNRQRGTQYF. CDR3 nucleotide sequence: TGTGCTAGTGGTCCCACGACAGGGCCCAACCGACAAAGAGGTACGCAGTATTTT.

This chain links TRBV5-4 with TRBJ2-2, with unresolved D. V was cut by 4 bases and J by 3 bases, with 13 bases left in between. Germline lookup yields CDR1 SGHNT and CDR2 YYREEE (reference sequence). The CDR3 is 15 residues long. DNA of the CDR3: TGTGCCAGCAGCCAGACTGTGGGTGACACCGGGGAGCTGTTTTTT. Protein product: CASSQTVGDTGELFF.